This T cell receptor (beta chain) is drawn from a study of post-analysis software for immune sequencing data. The CDR3 totals 14 residues. With 1 base removed from V and 4 bases from J, the gap between germline ends came to 10 bases. Germline V gene lookup returns CDR1 PRHDT and CDR2 FYEKMQ (reference sequence). Points on this clonotype: As yet, its antigen is unknown.

General study results and limits: Elevated frequency relative to controls characterized a handful of TRBV segments in patients, TRBV5-6, TRBV5-1 and TRBV20-1 among them. Controls' normalized Chao1 diversity significantly exceeded that of multiple sclerosis patients.

The TCR beta cDNA libraries carried unique molecular identifiers. Starting from around 1 to 10 million T cells, the study yielded roughly 0.5 million cDNA molecules. MiXCR, applied by TCRdb to the PCR reads, yields one record per CDR3 protein. The sample yields around 700,000 distinct CDR3 sequences, approximately 60% seen once. V usage is TRBV13 and J usage is TRBJ1-2, with D unresolved. Sequencing was carried out using blood. The clonotype was recovered from a girl under 10 years old with multiple sclerosis. CDR3 protein: CASSLEREVYGYTF. The CDR3 nucleotides read TGTGCCAGCAGCTTAGAGAGGGAGGTCTATGGCTACACCTTC.